These 29 T cell receptor beta chains originate from one sample sequenced in a study of blood T cell repertoires in COVID-19. Measured with immunoSEQ multiplex PCR; TCRdb has only the in-frame clones, and not every one. The sample has 45,000 or so clones; roughly 90% are singletons. Sequenced: peripheral blood. The receptor set was obtained from a human donor in a cohort sampled during active COVID-19.

This clone was found once. This chain joins TRBV4-1 and TRBJ1-4; D call uncertain. This CDR3 region has 17 residues. Trimming left V 0 bases short and J 7 bases short, with 18 bases between. Germline V CDR1 and CDR2: MGHRA, YSYEKL. CDR3 sequence: CASSQDPPQRSAEKLFF. The CDR3 region has the DNA TGCGCCAGCAGCCAAGACCCACCACAGCGGTCCGCTGAAAAACTGTTTTTT.

This sequence joins TRBV18 and TRBJ1-2; 8 nucleotides match TRBD1. Germline V gene lookup returns CDR1 KGHSH and CDR2 LQKENI. The CDR3 extends over 15 amino acids. Trimming took 3 bases from V and 2 from J; bases not matched to a gene: 5. In nucleotides, the CDR3 is TGTGCCAGCTCACCCCTGGACAGGGACAACTATGGCTACACCTTC. Translating it yields CASSPLDRDNYGYTF.

A single count supports this clone. This chain joins TRBV18 and TRBJ1-1, with a possible D match to TRBD1 (5 bases). This CDR3 is 16 amino acids long. The germline V gene has CDR1 KGHSH and CDR2 LQKENI. V was pared by 6 bases and J by 5 bases, with 22 bases between. As DNA, the CDR3 is TGTGCCAGCTCGCCGGACACGGGAGGTATGAGTACTGAAGCTTTCTTT. Protein: CASSPDTGGMSTEAFF.

The chain couples TRBV7-2 to TRBJ2-2; TRBD2 matches at 11 bases. The CDR3 sequence is 15 residues long. CDR1 is SGHTA, CDR2 FQGNSA, per germline. J gave up 8 bases and V 0 bases, and 2 bases lay outside the gene matches. CDR3 loop: CASSLAGLAGGELFF. The CDR3 DNA reads TGTGCCAGCAGCTTAGCTGGACTAGCGGGTGGGGAGCTGTTTTTT.

J is TRBJ2-1 and V is TRBV10-3; 8 nucleotides line up with TRBD1. Germline V gene data show CDR1 as ENHRY and CDR2 as SYGVKD. V gave up 3 bases and J gave up 7 bases; unmatched junction bases: 5. The CDR3 loop spans 14 amino acids. The CDR3 DNA sequence: TGTGCCATCAGTGACGACAGGGGTCGGAATGAGCAGTTCTTC. Residues: CAISDDRGRNEQFF.

The V and J genes are TRBV7-8 and TRBJ2-1; TRBD2 matches at 11 bases. The trim removed 5 bases at V and 5 bases at J, leaving 5 bases unmatched. Germline CDR1 SGHVS, CDR2 FQNEAQ. This CDR3 spans 15 amino acids. The DNA for the CDR3 is TGTGCCAGCAGCCATAGCGGGGGGGGGAACAATGAGCAGTTCTTC. This translates into CASSHSGGGNNEQFF.

This chain links TRBV7-8 with TRBJ2-7, with 8 bases identical to TRBD1. CDR3 length: 15 amino acids. V was clipped by 1 base and J by 2 bases; unmatched bases: 4. CDR1 is SGHVS, CDR2 FQNEAQ, per germline. The CDR3 here is CASSLGTGITYEQYF. The CDR3 nucleotides read TGTGCCAGCAGCTTAGGGACAGGGATAACCTACGAGCAGTACTTC.

V gene TRBV5-1 combines with J gene TRBJ2-3, with TRBD1 matching over 8 bases. Germline assignment: CDR1 SGHRS and CDR2 YFSETQ. The CDR3 has 11 amino acids. Trimming cost V 7 bases and J 5 bases; bases outside gene matches: 0. CDR3 bases: TGCGCCAGCGGGACAGGAGATACGCAGTATTTT. Its protein is CASGTGDTQYF.

This clone was found once. The sample has other DNA sequences that encode this CDR3 too. The rearrangement links TRBV3-1 (or the pseudogene TRBV3-2) to TRBJ1-3, with TRBD1 as a possible D gene (6 bases). The CDR3 has 17 amino acids. The germline V gene encodes CDR1 LGHDT and CDR2 YNNKEL (reference sequence). With 1 base removed from V and 1 base from J, the gap between germline ends came to 14 bases. CDR3 sequence: CASSQARAGVSGNTIYF. The DNA of the CDR3 is TGTGCCAGCAGCCAAGCGAGGGCAGGGGTTTCTGGAAACACCATATATTTT.

The chain combines TRBV9 with TRBJ2-3, with TRBD2 matching 11 bases. Trimming cost V 2 bases and J 1 base; bases outside gene matches: 3. Germline lookup yields CDR1 SGDLS and CDR2 YYNGEE. The CDR3 runs 16 residues. The CDR3 is CASSVPGLAGTDTQYF. The CDR3 coding sequence is TGTGCCAGCAGCGTTCCGGGACTAGCGGGCACAGATACGCAGTATTTT.

This chain uses TRBV29-1 with TRBJ1-6; TRBD1 agrees at 7 bases. The CDR3 sequence is 13 residues long. Per the germline V gene, CDR1 is SQVTM and CDR2 is ANQGSEA. Trimming cost V 5 bases and J 8 bases; bases outside gene matches: 6. The DNA for the CDR3 is TGCAGCGTTAGGGACAGTGAAGATTCACCCCTCCACTTT. It yields the protein CSVRDSEDSPLHF. The full variable domain, with the rest looked up from reference TRBV29-1 and TRBJ1-6, is SAVISQKPSRDICQRGTSLTIQCQVDSQVTMMFWYRQQPGQSLTLIATANQGSEATYESGFVIDKFPISRPNLTFSTLTVSNMSPEDSSIYLCSVRDSEDSPLHFGNGTRLTVT.

V is TRBV19 and J is TRBJ2-7, with D possibly TRBD2 on 7 matching bases. V dropped 5 bases and J dropped 7 bases, with 15 bases sitting between them. There are 13 residues in the CDR3. Per germline, CDR1 LNHDA and CDR2 SQIVND (reference sequence). The CDR3: CASSAREGGEQYF. In DNA, the CDR3 is TGTGCCAGTAGTGCTAGGGAGGGGGGAGAGCAGTACTTC.

The rearrangement joins TRBV19 to TRBJ1-2, with 9 bases fitting TRBD1. The CDR3 has 15 amino acids. J was trimmed by 5 bases and V by 2 bases; bases with no gene match: 6. The germline V gene has CDR1 LNHDA and CDR2 SQIVND (reference sequence). The CDR3 here is CASSILGTGPYGYTF. CDR3 DNA: TGTGCCAGTAGTATACTTGGGACAGGGCCATATGGCTACACCTTC.

The V gene is TRBV5-6, the J gene TRBJ2-5; TRBD1 might be the D (5 bases). The CDR3 contains 15 residues. V lost 3 bases, J lost 1 base, and 13 bases lay in between. The germline V gene has CDR1 SGHDT and CDR2 YYEEEE. Here the CDR3 DNA reads TGTGCCAGCAGCTCCCCCCAGGGATCCCAAGAGACCCAGTACTTC. The encoded protein is CASSSPQGSQETQYF.

This clone has a handful of counts. This chain joins TRBV3-1 (or the pseudogene TRBV3-2) and TRBJ2-3; unclear D gene. CDR1 is LGHDT and CDR2 is YNNKEL in the germline V gene (reference sequence). CDR3 length: 16 amino acids. V lost 3 bases, J lost 6 bases, and 19 bases lay in between. CDR3 amino acids: CASSQTPHVKSDTQYF. CDR3 bases: TGTGCCAGCAGCCAGACACCCCACGTCAAATCGGATACGCAGTATTTT.

The DNA for the CDR3 is TGTGCAAGTCGTCCCGGGACAGGGGATGCAACTAATGAAAAACTGTTTTTT. Protein sequence: CASRPGTGDATNEKLFF. The rearrangement uses TRBV12-2 and TRBJ1-4; TRBD1 is taken as the D call from the table, unchecked against the DNA. TRBV12-2 is marked as a pseudogene. This CDR3 contains 17 residues.

This chain uses TRBV4-3 with TRBJ2-2; perhaps TRBD1 as D (8 bases). This CDR3 has 17 amino acids. V lost 0 bases to trimming and J lost 3 bases, with 14 bases between them. Germline CDR1 reads LGHNA; CDR2 reads YSLEER. The CDR3 region is CASSQEYRGGYTGELFF. Written as DNA, the CDR3 is TGCGCCAGCAGCCAAGAGTACAGGGGGGGTTACACCGGGGAGCTGTTTTTT.

The chain employs TRBV7-8 and TRBJ1-5; 9 bases are shared with TRBD1. The germline V gene has CDR1 SGHVS and CDR2 FQNEAQ. Trimming at V came to 1 base and at J to 2 bases, leaving 6 bases not matched to a gene. The CDR3 has 17 residues. CDR3 sequence: CASSLVFRDRGNQPQHF. CDR3 DNA: TGTGCCAGCAGCTTAGTATTCCGGGACAGGGGCAATCAGCCCCAGCATTTT. Combining the CDR3 with reference TRBV7-8 and TRBJ1-5 gives the whole variable domain GAGVSQSPRYKVAKRGQDVALRCDPISGHVSLFWYQQALGQGPEFLTYFQNEAQLDKSGLPSDRFFAERPEGSVSTLKIQRTQQEDSAVYLCASSLVFRDRGNQPQHFGDGTRLSIL.

The rearrangement joins TRBV6-5 to TRBJ2-7; 8 bases align to TRBD1. The CDR3 covers 13 residues. Germline V gene data show CDR1 as MNHEY and CDR2 as SVGAGI. V gave up 6 bases and J gave up 4 bases; unmatched junction bases: 5. CDR3 DNA: TGTGCCAGCAGGGACAGGGAAATATACGAGCAGTACTTC. This gives the protein CASRDREIYEQYF.

This clone was observed a single time. The chain employs TRBV3-1 (or the pseudogene TRBV3-2) and TRBJ1-6; D unclear. This CDR3 comprises 13 residues. The germline V gene has CDR1 LGHDT and CDR2 YNNKEL (reference sequence). V dropped 0 bases and J dropped 10 bases, with 7 bases sitting between them. CDR3 sequence (DNA): TGTGCCAGCAGCCAAGAGGAGAGATCACCCCTCCACTTT. Translated, it gives CASSQEERSPLHF.

The V call is TRBV7-2, the J call TRBJ1-5; weak D call: TRBD1 (5 bases). Germline loops: CDR1 SGHTA, CDR2 FQGNSA. The CDR3 is 13 residues long. Trimming removed 4 bases at V and 4 bases at J, with 8 bases between. In nucleotides, the CDR3 is TGTGCCAGCAGCTCACAGGAGAATCAGCCCCAGCATTTT. Encoded protein: CASSSQENQPQHF.

V usage is TRBV7-2 and J usage is TRBJ1-1; D gene uncertain. Between the trimmed V and J ends, which lost 1 base and 2 bases, there was a span of 8 bases. There are 14 residues in the CDR3. The germline V gene has CDR1 SGHTA and CDR2 FQGNSA. In DNA form, the CDR3 reads TGTGCCAGCAGCTTAGGACACTTAAACACTGAAGCTTTCTTT. It specifies CASSLGHLNTEAFF.

The table lists this clone with a count of one. The chain is built from TRBV24-1 and TRBJ1-5; weak D call: TRBD1 (5 bases). This CDR3 spans 15 amino acids. Per the germline V gene, CDR1 is KGHDR and CDR2 is SFDVKD. The V gene lost 3 bases and the J gene lost 5 bases, with 13 bases spanning the gap. CDR3: CATSDGGDQDQPQHF. The CDR3 DNA reads TGTGCCACCAGTGATGGAGGGGATCAGGATCAGCCCCAGCATTTT.

This chain uses TRBV5-1 with TRBJ1-3, with 12 positions matching TRBD1. Germline CDR1 reads SGHRS; CDR2 reads YFSETQ. CDR3 length: 16 residues. V lost 3 bases to trimming and J lost 8 bases; unmatched junction nucleotides: 9. The CDR3 nucleotides read TGCGCCAGCAGCTGGGGACAGGGGGCAGTTTGGGACACCATATATTTT. Protein: CASSWGQGAVWDTIYF. The full variable domain, rest sourced from reference TRBV5-1 and TRBJ1-3, is KAGVTQTPRYLIKTRGQQVTLSCSPISGHRSVSWYQQTPGQGLQFLFEYFSETQRNKGNFPGRFSGRQFSNSRSEMNVSTLELGDSALYLCASSWGQGAVWDTIYFGEGSWLTVV.

The rearrangement joins TRBV6-5 to TRBJ2-4; no reliable D call. V was pared by 7 bases and J by 6 bases, with 16 bases between. The CDR3 extends over 14 amino acids. Germline V gene sequence: CDR1 MNHEY, CDR2 SVGAGI. The CDR3 loop reads CASKREALGNIQYF. The CDR3 coding sequence is TGTGCCAGCAAGCGTGAGGCTCTCGGAAACATTCAGTACTTC.

V and J are TRBV7-8 and TRBJ2-1, with TRBD1 identical over 9 bases. The V gene's germline CDR1 is SGHVS and CDR2 FQNEAQ. This CDR3 spans 15 amino acids. Unmatched junction bases numbered 3, after V lost 0 bases and J lost 6 bases. The CDR3 coding sequence is TGTGCCAGCAGCTTAGCGGGACAGGGCTTCAATGAGCAGTTCTTC. Translation gives CASSLAGQGFNEQFF.

The genes are TRBV25-1 and TRBJ2-7; perhaps TRBD1 as D (6 bases). CDR1 MGHDK and CDR2 SYGVNS come from the germline V gene. CDR3 length: 12 residues. V lost 4 bases and J lost 5, with 9 bases in between. The CDR3 coding sequence is TGTGCCAGCAGTGGGGGGCGGGACGAGCAGTACTTC. As protein: CASSGGRDEQYF.

V gene TRBV6-5 combines with J gene TRBJ2-1; 7 bases fit TRBD2. CDR3 length: 15 amino acids. V lost 6 bases, J lost 4 bases, and 9 bases stayed unmatched. The germline V gene has CDR1 MNHEY and CDR2 SVGAGI. The CDR3 loop reads CASRPSGAFYNEQFF. CDR3 coding DNA: TGTGCCAGCAGACCAAGCGGGGCTTTTTACAATGAGCAGTTCTTC.

The chain combines TRBV6-4 with TRBJ2-3; 10 positions agree with TRBD2. CDR3 length equals 16 residues. After removal of 0 bases from V and 1 base from J, the junction contained 1 base not matched to a gene. Germline V CDR1 and CDR2: MRHNA, SNTAGT. DNA for the CDR3: TGTGCCAGCAGTGACTCCGGGACTAGCGGCACAGATACGCAGTATTTT. Translation gives CASSDSGTSGTDTQYF.